The 17 T cell receptor beta chains below come from one sample, sequenced in a study of T cell responses to AZD1222 COVID-19 vaccine (dated by TCRdb to the early 2020s). The time point label on this specimen signifies: baseline before first vaccination. The library relied on the immunoSEQ multiplex PCR assay. The source is immuneACCESS, and TCRdb retained only in-frame sequences with V and J called. Part of the clones is not carried over; for the studies checked, unresolved V genes explain less than half of this, and the remainder is unexplained. This sample has more than 95,000 clones in its table, and around nine tenths of those were observed once. The ten largest clones represent about 5% of the sample. The sequencing here drew on peripheral blood, taken on day 0 of AZD1222 vaccination. The receptor source for this set is an adult in good health.

The DNA of the CDR3 is TGCGCCAGCAGCTTCAGTACGGGATCCTACAATGAGCAGTTCTTC. Protein: CASSFSTGSYNEQFF. The rearrangement uses TRBV5-1 and TRBJ2-1; the D gene is possibly TRBD2 (5 bases). Trimming took 2 bases from V and 1 from J, leaving 10 bases between them. The CDR3 contains 15 residues. Germline assignment: CDR1 SGHRS and CDR2 YFSETQ.

V and J are TRBV19 and TRBJ1-1, with 7 bases fitting TRBD1. Per the germline V gene, CDR1 is LNHDA and CDR2 is SQIVND (reference sequence). The CDR3 has 14 amino acids. V was clipped by 5 bases and J by 1 base; unmatched bases: 4. CDR3 DNA: TGTGCCAGTAGTGGGAGGACAGGGAACACTGAAGCTTTCTTT. Encoded protein: CASSGRTGNTEAFF.

This chain connects TRBV5-1 to TRBJ1-6; no clear D gene. CDR1 is SGHRS and CDR2 is YFSETQ in the germline V gene. Between the trimmed V and J ends, which lost 0 bases and 7 bases, there was a span of 8 bases. This CDR3 is 14 amino acids long. The CDR3 DNA is TGCGCCAGCAGCTTGGAACAGCTAAATTCACCCCTCCACTTT. Translating it yields CASSLEQLNSPLHF. Complete variable domain (other parts from reference TRBV5-1 and TRBJ1-6): KAGVTQTPRYLIKTRGQQVTLSCSPISGHRSVSWYQQTPGQGLQFLFEYFSETQRNKGNFPGRFSGRQFSNSRSEMNVSTLELGDSALYLCASSLEQLNSPLHFGNGTRLTVT.

The chain combines TRBV18 with TRBJ2-1, with a tentative D call TRBD2 (6 bases). The germline V gene has CDR1 KGHSH and CDR2 LQKENI. CDR3 length: 14 amino acids. The V end lost 4 bases, the J end lost 0 bases, and 7 bases lay between the germline ends. The CDR3 protein is CASSQGGSYNEQFF. As DNA, the CDR3 is TGTGCCAGCTCACAGGGAGGCTCCTACAATGAGCAGTTCTTC.

V is TRBV19 and J is TRBJ1-2; 9 bases agree with TRBD1. CDR1 and CDR2 from the germline V gene are LNHDA and SQIVND (reference sequence). V dropped 10 bases and J dropped 7; count of bases not matched to a gene: 7. The CDR3 extends over 12 amino acids. CDR3 DNA sequence: TGTGCCACCGCGACAGGGGGTACTGGCTACACCTTC. It encodes CATATGGTGYTF.

This chain links TRBV25-1 with TRBJ1-6; D is perhaps TRBD1 (5 bases). Deletions cut 7 bases from V and 0 bases from J, with 10 bases between. The CDR3 runs to 15 residues. Looked up from germline, CDR1 is MGHDK and CDR2 is SYGVNS. CDR3 DNA: TGTGCCAGCATGGGGACGTACTCCTATAATTCACCCCTCCACTTT. Translation: CASMGTYSYNSPLHF.

This chain connects TRBV27 to TRBJ1-5, with a possible D match to TRBD1 (5 bases). The germline V gene encodes CDR1 MNHEY and CDR2 SMNVEV (reference sequence). Trimming took 5 bases from V and 2 from J, leaving 7 bases between them. The CDR3 runs to 13 residues. The CDR3 sequence is CASSGGGNQPQHF. CDR3 in DNA: TGTGCCAGCAGTGGGGGTGGCAATCAGCCCCAGCATTTT.

DNA for the CDR3: TGTGCCAGTCTCCTTGGAACCGAGCAGTACTTC. This translates into CASLLGTEQYF. This chain links TRBV2 with TRBJ2-7; no clear D. The CDR3 is made up of 11 amino acids. V lost 9 bases and J 6 bases, leaving 12 bases between the germline ends. The germline gives CDR1 SNHLY, CDR2 FYNNEI.

This clone was found once. CDR3 region: CASSLPREMTSRETQYF. DNA of the CDR3: TGTGCCAGCAGCTTACCGCGAGAAATGACTAGCCGGGAGACCCAGTACTTC. The chain employs TRBV7-9 and TRBJ2-5, with TRBD2 matching 7 bases. CDR3 length: 17 residues. With V trimmed by 2 bases and J by 5 bases, 14 bases remained unmatched. Per the germline V gene, CDR1 is SEHNR and CDR2 is FQNEAQ (reference sequence). Together with reference TRBV7-9 and TRBJ2-5, the CDR3 gives the full variable domain: DTGVSQNPRHKITKRGQNVTFRCDPISEHNRLYWYRQTLGQGPEFLTYFQNEAQLEKSRLLSDRFSAERPKGSFSTLEIQRTEQGDSAMYLCASSLPREMTSRETQYFGPGTRLLVL.

The chain uses TRBV5-1 and TRBJ1-3; D is perhaps TRBD1 (5 bases). V gave up 0 bases and J gave up 4 bases, with 20 bases separating them. Germline CDR1 is SGHRS and CDR2 is YFSETQ. The CDR3 is made up of 18 amino acids. The CDR3 DNA reads TGCGCCAGCAGCTTGGGCCTCACCGGGGGAATTGAAGGAAACACCATATATTTT. Residues: CASSLGLTGGIEGNTIYF.

V is TRBV11-2 and J is TRBJ1-5, with unresolved D. The CDR3 contains 13 residues. V dropped 1 base and J dropped 5 bases, with 6 bases sitting between them. Germline V gives CDR1 SGHAT, CDR2 FQNNGV. The CDR3 here is CASSLGHYQPQHF. For the CDR3, the DNA is TGTGCCAGCAGCTTAGGACACTATCAGCCCCAGCATTTT.

This chain joins TRBV3-1 (or the pseudogene TRBV3-2) and TRBJ2-3; 8 bases align to TRBD2. Germline V lookup: CDR1 LGHDT, CDR2 YNNKEL (reference sequence). The CDR3 length is 14 residues. The trim removed 4 bases at V and 3 bases at J, leaving 3 bases unmatched. CDR3: CASSRGLATDTQYF. In nucleotides, the CDR3 is TGTGCCAGCAGCCGAGGACTAGCTACAGATACGCAGTATTTT.

This clone appeared a single time. The chain recombines TRBV7-7 with TRBJ2-5, with D possibly matching TRBD2 (5 bases). V was trimmed by 5 bases and J by 3 bases, leaving 13 bases between them. The CDR3 consists of 14 residues. Germline V CDR1 and CDR2: SSHAT, FNYEAQ (reference sequence). The CDR3, as DNA: TGTGCCAGCAGCCTTGGACTTTCCGAAGAGACCCAGTACTTC. Protein: CASSLGLSEETQYF.

The chain carries TRBV10-3 and TRBJ2-2; D unclear. Germline values: CDR1 ENHRY, CDR2 SYGVKD. The CDR3 runs to 15 residues. V lost 0 bases and J 2 bases, leaving 7 bases between the germline ends. The DNA of the CDR3 is TGTGCCATCAGTGAGTCAGGGATCAACACCGGGGAGCTGTTTTTT. This translates into CAISESGINTGELFF.

The rearrangement uses TRBV29-1 and TRBJ2-1; D may be TRBD1 (5 bases). Germline CDR1 is SQVTM and CDR2 is ANQGSEA. The CDR3 consists of 13 residues. The V gene lost 1 base and the J gene lost 4 bases, with 8 bases spanning the gap. The CDR3 sequence is CSVEVDKYNEQFF. CDR3 DNA sequence: TGCAGCGTTGAAGTGGACAAATACAATGAGCAGTTCTTC.

The chain couples TRBV7-9 to TRBJ2-7; 7 positions match TRBD2. J lost 2 bases, V lost 5 bases, and 9 bases had no gene match. From germline, CDR1 is SEHNR and CDR2 FQNEAQ (reference sequence). There are 15 residues in the CDR3. The CDR3 coding sequence is TGTGCCAGCAGCCCCTTCGGGGAGGGGCCCTACGAGCAGTACTTC. It codes for CASSPFGEGPYEQYF.

V gene TRBV3-1 (or the pseudogene TRBV3-2) combines with J gene TRBJ2-3, with D possibly being TRBD2 (6 bases). CDR3 length: 14 residues. The germline V gene has CDR1 LGHDT and CDR2 YNNKEL (reference sequence). Deletions cut 4 bases from V and 3 bases from J, with 11 bases between. Here the CDR3 DNA reads TGTGCCAGCAGCCCCCGGGAGCCAACAGATACGCAGTATTTT. Its translation is CASSPREPTDTQYF.